What follows is one T cell receptor beta chain and its context. The sample is drawn from a study of cytomegalovirus exposure and HLA in healthy donors. The CDR3 consists of 15 residues. Trimming removed 2 bases from V and 0 bases from J, with 13 bases in between. CDR1 is GTSNPN and CDR2 is SVGIG in the germline V gene (reference sequence). Vbeta (60) and Jbeta (13) primers were used in the PCR. Sequenced by immunoSEQ multiplex PCR; TCRdb stores in-frame clones only, minus some. This sample's clone table lists some 67,000 clones. The specimen was PBMCs. This sequence joins TRBV30 and TRBJ1-1; no clear D gene. The sequence was collected from a woman aged 25 to 45 in good health and CMV-seronegative. In DNA form, the CDR3 reads TGTGCCTGGAGTCCCCGGCGGCCTATGAACACTGAAGCTTTCTTT. It is translated as CAWSPRRPMNTEAFF.